This T cell receptor beta chain was sequenced during a study of T-cell memory formation after mild COVID-19 (dated by TCRdb to 2020 to 2023). Regarding the study in general: TCR sequence clusters from the two donors were largely donor specific. In a couple of donors, T-cell clones that expanded and contracted after mild COVID-19 were followed by sequencing TCRalpha and TCRbeta repertoires longitudinally. Two young, previously healthy adult volunteers made up the cohort, one male and one female. What the work shows at the level of the full study, not this receptor alone: Only two mild cases were covered by the study, and larger cohorts that include severe cases with pre-infection samples were considered necessary. Some responding clones were found in pre-infection memory, which suggests that pre-existing cross-reactive memory T cells took part in the SARS-CoV-2 response. The second-wave clones that peaked on day 37 were not confirmed to be SARS-CoV-2 specific. Clones that contracted from day 15 to 85 showed balanced CD4/CD8 phenotypes, whereas a second wave of clones that expanded from day 15 to 37 leaned towards CD4+. Contracting CD4+ clones were located mainly in the CM and EM memory subsets, whereas CD8+ clones were found to be enriched in EMRA.

Instrument on record: Illumina NovaSeq 6000. Using 5'RACE with constant-segment primers, TCRalpha and TCRbeta cDNA libraries were constructed, with sample barcodes and unique molecular identifiers added in the process. RNA was extracted from every sample with Trizol reagent. Amplification of the libraries took two PCR steps, and the second step added a second sample barcode plus Illumina TruSeq adapters. Libraries were sequenced on an Illumina NovaSeq with 2 x 150 bp paired-end reads. The paper's data handling went like this. Demultiplexing of reads and collapsing into UMI-guided consensus sequences were performed with migec v1.2.7. Using mixcr v2.1.11, UMI consensuses were aligned to TRA and TRB V and J templates and then assembled into clonotypes. A clonotype was counted as expanded or contracted only if both edgeR and NoisET called the change significant, with noise models trained on biological replicates. edgeR calls used a false discovery rate-adjusted p below 0.01 and a log2 fold-change threshold of 1. As an exploratory analysis of dynamics, max-normalized trajectories of the 1000 most abundant clonotypes were examined with PCA combined with hierarchical clustering. Each responding clone was given a CD4 or CD8 phenotype based on the CD4+ and CD8+ repertoires, which had been sequenced separately. TCRdb's own reprocessing of the public reads used fastp at Q25 and MiXCR and kept productive beta chains. Every entry covers one CDR3 protein and lists the most common genes and DNA from its rows. TCRdb's processing, not the authors' own work, is the source of the V and J calls. For this sample the table gives about 360,000 distinct CDR3 sequences, of which about 15% were detected only once. The ten largest clones represent roughly a fifth of the sample.

The count of this clonotype is one. Which antigen it targets is not known. No much larger clone exists at a distance of one base, and base qualities are not known. One read gives only weak evidence. Its CDR3 holds 13 amino acids, cysteine through phenylalanine. Only the CDR3 DNA is retained, 39 bases long and in frame from the first base. CDR1 is given as SGHRS and CDR2 as YFSETQ, both from the germline V gene. V is pared back by 3 bases and J by 3 bases, with 7 bases lying between the germline termini. Ficoll-Paque density gradient centrifugation was used to isolate PBMCs. The TCR sequence derives from a man between 18 and 29 years old who had mild COVID-19 (a few samples of this study predate the infection). The sample titles of this study are shuffled in the database, so cell type and time point are left out; the donor was told from shared clones. Sample: PBMCs or a T cell subset sorted from them (not recorded which). In this chain, TRBV5-1 is recombined with TRBJ1-5; the D gene is perhaps TRBD1, from 5 matching bases. The DNA reads as follows: TGCGCCAGCAGCTCGACAGTCAATCAGCCCCAGCATTTT. This sequence encodes CASSSTVNQPQHF.